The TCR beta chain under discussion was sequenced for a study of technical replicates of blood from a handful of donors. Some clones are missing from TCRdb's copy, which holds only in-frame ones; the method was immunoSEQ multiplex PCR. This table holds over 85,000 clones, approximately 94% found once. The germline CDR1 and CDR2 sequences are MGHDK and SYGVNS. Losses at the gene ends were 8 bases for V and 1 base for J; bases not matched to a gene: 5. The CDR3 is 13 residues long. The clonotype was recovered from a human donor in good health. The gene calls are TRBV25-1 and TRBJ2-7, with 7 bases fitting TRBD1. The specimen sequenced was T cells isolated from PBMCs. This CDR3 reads CASGDSSSYEQYF. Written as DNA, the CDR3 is TGTGCCAGCGGGGACAGCAGTTCCTACGAGCAGTACTTC.